Following are 29 T cell receptor beta chains from one sample sequenced in a study of blood T cell repertoires in COVID-19. Clones were sequenced by immunoSEQ multiplex PCR, and TCRdb holds only the in-frame ones, with some missing. The data show over 120,000 clones, 65% to 85% seen once. The material sequenced was peripheral blood. The receptor source for this set is a woman aged 55-69 years with acute or convalescent COVID-19.

The genes are TRBV6-2 or TRBV6-3 and TRBJ1-1; D gene ambiguous. Germline assignment: CDR1 MNHEY and CDR2 SVGEGT. Trimming removed 0 bases from V and 10 bases from J, with 12 bases in between. The CDR3 is 13 amino acids. This CDR3 reads CASSYSEQLRAFF. CDR3 DNA: TGTGCCAGCAGTTACTCGGAGCAGTTGAGAGCTTTCTTT.

This rearrangement joins TRBV28 to TRBJ2-2; 11 nucleotides line up with TRBD2. This CDR3 comprises 18 residues. Germline values: CDR1 MDHEN, CDR2 SYDVKM. Losses at the gene ends were 5 bases for V and 6 bases for J; bases not matched to a gene: 14. CDR3 sequence (DNA): TGTGCCAGCAGTCTCGACCCATCACTAGCGGGAGCGCCCGGGGAGCTGTTTTTT. Its translation is CASSLDPSLAGAPGELFF. Filled out from reference TRBV28 and TRBJ2-2, the complete variable domain reads DVKVTQSSRYLVKRTGEKVFLECVQDMDHENMFWYRQDPGLGLRLIYFSYDVKMKEKGDIPEGYSVSREKKERFSLILESASTNQTSMYLCASSLDPSLAGAPGELFFGEGSRLTVL.

The V and J genes are TRBV7-9 and TRBJ2-1; D is ambiguous. The CDR3 sequence is 13 residues long. From germline, CDR1 is SEHNR and CDR2 FQNEAQ (reference sequence). V was shortened by 1 base and J by 12 bases, with 13 bases between the two germline ends. Here the CDR3 DNA reads TGTGCCAGCAGCTTAGAGGTGACAAATAGGCAGTTCTTC. It is translated as CASSLEVTNRQFF.

The rearrangement links TRBV11-2 to TRBJ2-2; tentative D call: TRBD2 (7 bases). CDR1 is SGHAT and CDR2 is FQNNGV in the germline V gene. There are 15 residues in the CDR3. V shed 3 bases and J shed 1 base, with 9 bases lying between them. CDR3 nucleotides: TGTGCCAGCAGCTTGGGAGGGGGGAACACCGGGGAGCTGTTTTTT. Its protein product is CASSLGGGNTGELFF.

The sample holds a few counts of this clone. V usage is TRBV6-5 and J usage is TRBJ2-1; 7 bases match TRBD2. Looked up from germline, CDR1 is MNHEY and CDR2 is SVGAGI. This CDR3 has 15 residues. V lost 4 bases to trimming and J lost 0 bases; unmatched junction nucleotides: 3. The CDR3: CASSLREPSYNEQFF. DNA for the CDR3: TGTGCCAGCAGTTTGCGGGAGCCCTCCTACAATGAGCAGTTCTTC.

Of note for this clone: This may arise from a read error, as a much more abundant clone is one base away. This same CDR3 is encoded by further DNA sequences in the sample. The chain combines TRBV6-5 with TRBJ1-2; D might be TRBD1 (6 bases). Trimming took off 2 bases at V and 8 bases at J, with 9 bases between the two ends. There are 12 residues in the CDR3. Germline V lookup: CDR1 MNHEY, CDR2 SVGAGI. The DNA for the CDR3 is TGTGCCAGCAGTTACGAGGGGGAAGGCTACACCTTC. As protein: CASSYEGEGYTF.

This clone has more than one count but fewer than ten. This chain connects TRBV13 to TRBJ2-3; D gene uncertain. This CDR3 has 13 amino acids. V lost 0 bases and J 5 bases, leaving 6 bases between the germline ends. Germline V gives CDR1 PRHDT, CDR2 FYEKMQ (reference sequence). The CDR3 reads CASSLGIRDTQYF. CDR3 nucleotide sequence: TGTGCCAGCAGCTTAGGAATCCGAGATACGCAGTATTTT.

This chain links TRBV29-1 with TRBJ1-2, with unresolved D. Trimming pared 4 bases from V and 3 bases from J, leaving 12 bases between. This CDR3 has 13 amino acids. Per the germline V gene, CDR1 is SQVTM and CDR2 is ANQGSEA. The CDR3 sequence is CSVAVAVHYGYTF. In DNA form, the CDR3 reads TGCAGCGTTGCCGTGGCCGTCCACTATGGCTACACCTTC. The variable domain in full, completed from reference TRBV29-1 and TRBJ1-2, reads SAVISQKPSRDICQRGTSLTIQCQVDSQVTMMFWYRQQPGQSLTLIATANQGSEATYESGFVIDKFPISRPNLTFSTLTVSNMSPEDSSIYLCSVAVAVHYGYTFGSGTRLTVV.

This clone was counted a few times. The V call is TRBV5-1, the J call TRBJ1-1, with unresolved D. The germline V and J ends were trimmed by 2 bases and 3 bases, with 5 bases remaining between them. The CDR3 sequence is 12 residues long. Germline loops: CDR1 SGHRS, CDR2 YFSETQ. CDR3 sequence reads: CASSFPDTEAFF. In DNA form, the CDR3 reads TGCGCCAGCAGCTTCCCGGACACTGAAGCTTTCTTT.

The CDR3 loop reads CASSIGTYNEQFF. The CDR3 region has the DNA TGTGCCAGCAGCATCGGGACCTACAATGAGCAGTTCTTC. The chain employs TRBV7-9 and TRBJ2-1; D perhaps matches TRBD2 (5 bases). V lost 5 bases and J 2 bases, leaving 7 bases between the germline ends. From germline, CDR1 is SEHNR and CDR2 FQNEAQ (reference sequence). The CDR3 is 13 residues long.

V is TRBV28 and J is TRBJ2-5; TRBD1 matches 9 bases. Germline CDR1 reads MDHEN; CDR2 reads SYDVKM. The CDR3 length is 15 residues. With V trimmed by 5 bases and J by 2 bases, 6 bases remained unmatched. CDR3 nucleotides: TGTGCCAGCAGTGTACACAGGGGGCGGCAAGAGACCCAGTACTTC. Translating it yields CASSVHRGRQETQYF. The variable domain in full, completed from reference TRBV28 and TRBJ2-5, reads DVKVTQSSRYLVKRTGEKVFLECVQDMDHENMFWYRQDPGLGLRLIYFSYDVKMKEKGDIPEGYSVSREKKERFSLILESASTNQTSMYLCASSVHRGRQETQYFGPGTRLLVL.

V and J are TRBV7-9 and TRBJ2-1; TRBD2 agrees at 12 bases. The CDR3 is made up of 14 amino acids. Germline CDR1 and CDR2: SEHNR and FQNEAQ (reference sequence). V lost 7 bases and J lost 7; bases outside the gene matches: 5. The CDR3 here is CASIGTSGLNEQFF. The CDR3 DNA sequence: TGTGCCAGCATCGGGACTAGCGGGTTAAATGAGCAGTTCTTC.

The rearrangement joins TRBV29-1 to TRBJ2-1; D unclear. The CDR3 has 13 amino acids. Germline CDR1 is SQVTM and CDR2 is ANQGSEA. The CDR3 here is CSITRDLYNEQFF. CDR3 in DNA: TGCAGTATTACGAGAGACTTGTACAATGAGCAGTTCTTC.

The chain carries TRBV5-1 and TRBJ1-1; possibly TRBD1 for D (6 bases). Germline loops: CDR1 SGHRS, CDR2 YFSETQ. V lost 0 bases and J lost 3, with 9 bases in between. There are 14 residues in the CDR3. The chain's CDR3 is CASSLARGDTEAFF. The CDR3 DNA follows: TGCGCCAGCAGCTTGGCCAGGGGTGACACTGAAGCTTTCTTT.

The rearrangement uses TRBV5-1 and TRBJ2-1, with 9 positions matching TRBD2. The CDR3 loop spans 18 amino acids. The J segment lost 0 bases and the V segment lost 0 bases, leaving 7 bases of the junction unmatched. From germline, CDR1 is SGHRS and CDR2 YFSETQ. Here the CDR3 DNA reads TGCGCCAGCAGCTTGGGGGGGCTAGCGGGAAGCTCCTACAATGAGCAGTTCTTC. As protein: CASSLGGLAGSSYNEQFF.

The chain uses TRBV27 and TRBJ2-7; tentative D call: TRBD2 (6 bases). Trimming removed 3 bases at V and 3 bases at J, with 9 bases between. Germline-derived CDR1 and CDR2 are MNHEY and SMNVEV (reference sequence). CDR3 length equals 13 residues. The CDR3 protein is CASSFGRFYEQYF. The DNA of the CDR3 is TGTGCCAGCAGTTTCGGGAGATTCTACGAGCAGTACTTC.

V usage is TRBV27 and J usage is TRBJ2-2; D unresolved. The CDR3 loop spans 15 amino acids. Trimming pared 2 bases from V and 0 bases from J, leaving 7 bases between. Germline CDR1 MNHEY, CDR2 SMNVEV (reference sequence). CDR3 in DNA: TGTGCCAGCAGTTTAGACTTCGCGAACACCGGGGAGCTGTTTTTT. The encoded protein is CASSLDFANTGELFF.

The V and J genes are TRBV6-6 and TRBJ2-7, with 7 bases matching TRBD2. V was clipped by 5 bases and J by 0 bases; unmatched bases: 13. CDR1 and CDR2 from the germline V gene are MNHNY and SVGAGI (reference sequence). The CDR3 spans 17 residues. CDR3 residues: CASSLSGGGTFSYEQYF. CDR3 DNA: TGTGCCAGCAGTCTCTCGGGAGGCGGGACCTTCTCCTACGAGCAGTACTTC.

The chain uses TRBV5-4 and TRBJ2-7; D is perhaps TRBD2 (5 bases). The germline V gene has CDR1 SGHNT and CDR2 YYREEE (reference sequence). The germline V and J ends were trimmed by 2 bases and 6 bases, with 15 bases remaining between them. This CDR3 spans 14 amino acids. The DNA of the CDR3 is TGTGCCAGCAGCTTAAGTAGTCTAGCTCTCGAGCAGTACTTC. This translates into CASSLSSLALEQYF.

This clone was seen just once. The chain has TRBV5-1 and TRBJ2-5; D uncertain. The CDR3 totals 14 residues. The germline gives CDR1 SGHRS, CDR2 YFSETQ. Trimming cost V 0 bases and J 1 base, with 7 bases left between them. The CDR3 loop is CASSLEPVQETQYF. Here the CDR3 DNA reads TGCGCCAGCAGCTTGGAACCAGTCCAAGAGACCCAGTACTTC.

The chain is built from TRBV7-9 and TRBJ1-5, with unresolved D. The CDR3 covers 15 residues. Between the trimmed V and J ends, which lost 4 bases and 0 bases, there was a span of 10 bases. Germline lookup yields CDR1 SEHNR and CDR2 FQNEAQ (reference sequence). CDR3 sequence: CASSSSVYSNQPQHF. CDR3 DNA: TGTGCCAGCAGCTCTTCGGTGTATAGCAATCAGCCCCAGCATTTT.

The chain employs TRBV6-2 or TRBV6-3 and TRBJ1-5; the match to TRBD1 covers 8 bases. V lost 4 bases, J lost 6 bases, and 2 bases stayed unmatched. This CDR3 has 13 residues. The germline gives CDR1 MNHEY, CDR2 SVGEGT. The CDR3 DNA reads as TGTGCCAGCAGTTCGGACAGGGTTCAGCCCCAGCATTTT. Translation: CASSSDRVQPQHF.

A remark on this clone: An end of the junction differs from the germline gene, which may be a read error. The rearrangement joins TRBV7-2 to TRBJ1-2; 7 bases are a match to TRBD1. Germline V CDR1 and CDR2: SGHTA, FQGNSA. The CDR3 length is 12 residues. CDR3 sequence (DNA): TGTGCCAGCAGCATCGGGACAGAGAATTATCACTTC. Its protein is CASSIGTENYHF. The full variable domain, with the rest looked up from reference TRBV7-2 and TRBJ1-2, is GAGVSQSPSNKVTEKGKDVELRCDPISGHTALYWYRQSLGQGLEFLIYFQGNSAPDKSGLPSDRFSAERTGGSVSTLTIQRTQQEDSAVYLCASSIGTENYHFGSGTRLTVV.

The rearrangement joins TRBV7-2 to TRBJ1-5; a weak D match, TRBD1 (6 bases). CDR1 is SGHTA, CDR2 FQGNSA, per germline. V was shortened by 1 base and J by 3 bases, with 13 bases between the two germline ends. CDR3 length: 16 residues. The CDR3 sequence is CASSLVSGVHNQPQHF. In nucleotides, the CDR3 is TGTGCCAGCAGCTTAGTTTCAGGGGTCCACAATCAGCCCCAGCATTTT.

This clone was recorded at least ten times. The chain carries TRBV19 and TRBJ2-2, with D unresolved. The germline V gene encodes CDR1 LNHDA and CDR2 SQIVND (reference sequence). This CDR3 has 15 amino acids. Between the trimmed V and J ends, which lost 5 bases and 4 bases, there was a span of 14 bases. The CDR3: CASSYAVISTGELFF. The CDR3 DNA reads as TGTGCCAGTAGTTACGCAGTAATATCCACCGGGGAGCTGTTTTTT.

This chain joins TRBV6-5 and TRBJ2-7, with D perhaps matching TRBD1 (6 bases). The germline CDR1 and CDR2 sequences are MNHEY and SVGAGI. The CDR3 loop spans 14 amino acids. V lost 4 bases and J 4 bases, leaving 14 bases between the germline ends. CDR3 in amino acids: CASSWATGNYEQYF. As DNA, the CDR3 is TGTGCCAGCAGTTGGGCCACAGGGAATTACGAGCAGTACTTC.

V gene TRBV10-1 combines with J gene TRBJ2-1, with 7 bases lining up with TRBD2. The CDR3 has 17 residues. The V segment lost 3 bases and the J segment 8 bases; nucleotides outside the gene matches: 16. From germline, CDR1 is WNHNN and CDR2 SYGVQD (reference sequence). The CDR3 spells CASSELGLVGNVHEQFF. CDR3 in DNA: TGCGCCAGCAGTGAACTCGGACTAGTTGGTAATGTTCATGAGCAGTTCTTC.

The chain employs TRBV19 and TRBJ2-1; D unclear. Trimming pared 1 base from V and 7 bases from J, leaving 5 bases between. CDR1 is LNHDA and CDR2 is SQIVND in the germline V gene (reference sequence). The CDR3 loop spans 12 amino acids. CDR3 DNA: TGTGCCAGTAGTATAGGGCGGAATGAGCAGTTCTTC. Protein product: CASSIGRNEQFF.

This clone came up a few times. J is TRBJ1-1 and V is TRBV7-9; D gene ambiguous. Trimming pared 1 base from V and 0 bases from J, leaving 9 bases between. CDR3 length: 15 residues. CDR1 SEHNR and CDR2 FQNEAQ come from the germline V gene (reference sequence). CDR3 sequence: CASSLVRRVNTEAFF. CDR3 bases: TGTGCCAGCAGCTTAGTACGGCGGGTGAACACTGAAGCTTTCTTT.